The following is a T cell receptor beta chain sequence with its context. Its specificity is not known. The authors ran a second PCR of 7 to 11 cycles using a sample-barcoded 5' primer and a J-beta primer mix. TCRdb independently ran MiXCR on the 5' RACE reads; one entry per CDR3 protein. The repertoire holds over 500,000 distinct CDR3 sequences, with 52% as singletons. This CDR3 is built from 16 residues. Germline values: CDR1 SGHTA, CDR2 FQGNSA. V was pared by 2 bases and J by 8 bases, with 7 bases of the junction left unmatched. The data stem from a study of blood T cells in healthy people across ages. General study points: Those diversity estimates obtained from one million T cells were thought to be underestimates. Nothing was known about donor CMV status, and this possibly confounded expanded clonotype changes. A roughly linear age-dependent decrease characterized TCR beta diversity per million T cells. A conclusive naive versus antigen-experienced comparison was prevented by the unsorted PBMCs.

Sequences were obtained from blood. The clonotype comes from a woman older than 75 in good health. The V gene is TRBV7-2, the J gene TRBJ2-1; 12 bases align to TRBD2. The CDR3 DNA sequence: TGTGCCAGCAGCTTAAGCCTAGCGGGGGGGCCAGATGAGCAGTTCTTC. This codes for CASSLSLAGGPDEQFF. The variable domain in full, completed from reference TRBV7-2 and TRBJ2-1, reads GAGVSQSPSNKVTEKGKDVELRCDPISGHTALYWYRQSLGQGLEFLIYFQGNSAPDKSGLPSDRFSAERTGGSVSTLTIQRTQQEDSAVYLCASSLSLAGGPDEQFFGPGTRLTVL.